This T cell receptor (beta chain) was sequenced during a study of T cell clonotyping in hematopoietic cell transplantation. Data came from immunoSEQ multiplex PCR; TCRdb stores just in-frame clones and leaves some out. This table has over 45,000 clones, about nine tenths appearing once. Worth noting for this clone: Its antigen is not known.

Germline V lookup: CDR1 SEHNR, CDR2 FQNEAQ (reference sequence). V was trimmed by 3 bases and J by 6 bases, leaving 17 bases between them. The CDR3 sequence is 15 residues long. Specified time point: recipient sample about 28 days before transplant, after cytoreduction. Samples: about 28 days before transplant, then days 30, 100 and 180 after. General study findings and limits: CD4 and CD8 repertoire contributions could not be separated without sorting.

This sample comprised peripheral blood mononuclear cells, obtained before stem cell transplant. This clonotype was obtained from a man aged 60 to 69 with biphenotypic leukemia. Some clones in this sample may be carry-over from other donors' samples. The chain uses TRBV7-9 and TRBJ1-2; D possibly corresponds to TRBD1 (5 bases). CDR3 in DNA: TGTGCCAGCAGCTTGATGGGGGACGGAGGAGATGGCTACACCTTC. It is translated as CASSLMGDGGDGYTF.